A selection of T cell receptor beta chains follows, all from one sample in a study of Graves' ophthalmopathy and Graves' hyperthyroidism. TCRdb reprocessed the multiplex PCR reads via MiXCR and lists one record per CDR3 protein. The sample carries around 1,200,000 distinct CDR3 sequences, less than 45% recorded once. Sequences were obtained from peripheral blood or thyroid tissue (not recorded which). These TCRs come from an adult man with Graves' hyperthyroidism. The CDR3 runs from the conserved cysteine through the conserved F or W. Each record gives: V gene, J gene, D gene, CDR3 length, clone size, CDR3 DNA, CDR3 protein. The D gene is left open where the match is weak. Clone size is stated in some rows and not others, as once, few, many or a class when expanded.

TRBV11-2,TRBJ1-4,-,16,few,TGTGCCAGCAGCCCAGATCCTACGGGCGATAATGAAAAACTGTTTTTT,CASSPDPTGDNEKLFF
TRBV7-2,TRBJ1-6,-,15,-,TGTGCCAGCCTCCAGGAGAGGGGGTATAATTCACCCCTCCACTTT,CASLQERGYNSPLHF
TRBV4-3,TRBJ1-2,TRBD1,14,many,TGCGCCAGCAGCCAAATAACAGGGGACTATGGCTACACCTTC,CASSQITGDYGYTF
TRBV9,TRBJ1-5,TRBD1,17,many,TGTGCCAGCAGCGGGTTCCCGACAGGGGGACGCAATCAGCCCCAGCATTTT,CASSGFPTGGRNQPQHF
TRBV7-2,TRBJ1-4,-,15,many,TGTGCCAGCAGCTTACGTGTTGGTGTGCGAGGAAAACTGTTTTTT,CASSLRVGVRGKLFF
TRBV7-8,TRBJ1-1,-,16,-,TGTGCCAGCAGCTTTGGACCGAGCGATGGCTACACTGAAGCTTTCTTT,CASSFGPSDGYTEAFF
TRBV9,TRBJ1-6,-,16,-,TGTGCCAGCAGCAATAGCGAGGTGGCAGGGATGTCCCCCCTCCACTTT,CASSNSEVAGMSPLHF
TRBV2,TRBJ1-2,-,14,-,TGTGCCAGCAGTCCCCGGCGGGGGTTCTATGGCTACACCTTC,CASSPRRGFYGYTF
TRBV12-3/TRBV12-4,TRBJ2-7,-,15,-,TGTGCCAGCAGTCTCGCACGGGACACCGCCTACGAGCAGTACTTC,CASSLARDTAYEQYF
TRBV7-8,TRBJ1-2,-,14,many,TGTGCCAGCAGCTCCAGGGACACAAACTATGGCTACACCTTC,CASSSRDTNYGYTF
TRBV4-3,TRBJ1-5,-,13,many,TGCGCCAGCAGCCAAGAAGAGAATCAGCCCCAGCATTTT,CASSQEENQPQHF
TRBV12-3/TRBV12-4,TRBJ1-2,-,14,-,TGTGCCAGCAGTCCCAGTAGGGGAGGCTATGGCTACACCTTC,CASSPSRGGYGYTF
TRBV7-2,TRBJ1-5,-,13,many,TGTGCCAGCAGCTTAGGGCAGGATCAGCCCCAGCATTTT,CASSLGQDQPQHF
TRBV10-3,TRBJ2-5,-,16,-,TGTGCCATCAGTGAGCCGGTGTCGGGAGTGAAAGAGACCCAGTACTTC,CAISEPVSGVKETQYF
TRBV9,TRBJ1-4,-,13,few,TGTGCCAGCAGCCCTAGCTTATACGAAAAACTGTTTTTT,CASSPSLYEKLFF
TRBV5-1,TRBJ2-7,-,16,-,TGCGCCAGCAGCTTGGAGGCCGGGACAAGGGCCTACGAGCAGTACTTC,CASSLEAGTRAYEQYF
TRBV2,TRBJ1-4,-,14,many,TGTGCCAGCAGATACAGGGCCTCTAATGAAAAACTGTTTTTT,CASRYRASNEKLFF
TRBV7-8,TRBJ1-2,-,17,many,TGTGCCAGCAGCCCCGAGGCAGGGAGGGCATCTAACTATGGCTACACCTTC,CASSPEAGRASNYGYTF
TRBV10-3,TRBJ1-5,TRBD1,13,-,TGTGCTAGAACTACAGGGGGCAATCAGCCCCAGCATTTT,CARTTGGNQPQHF
TRBV20-1,TRBJ2-5,-,14,few,TGCAGTGCTAGACTAGCCGGGACTCAAGAGACCCAGTACTTC,CSARLAGTQETQYF
TRBV2,TRBJ2-5,-,16,many,TGTGCCAGCAGAGCGCCGGTAGGGATGTCCCAAGAGACCCAGTACTTC,CASRAPVGMSQETQYF
TRBV7-2,TRBJ2-2,TRBD2,14,few,TGTGCCAGCAGCTCCCGGGAGGGAGGCGGGGAGCTGTTTTTT,CASSSREGGGELFF
TRBV7-8,TRBJ2-5,TRBD2,15,-,TGTGCCAGCAGCTTAGCGGGAGGGGAACCCGGGGCCCAGTACTTC,CASSLAGGEPGAQYF
TRBV20-1,TRBJ2-7,-,14,-,TGCAGTGCCAAAAAACAGGGTCGAGGGGACGAGCACTACTTC,CSAKKQGRGDEHYF
TRBV29-1,TRBJ1-1,-,13,-,TGCAGCGTTGTCGCCTTAAGGGTCACTGAAGCTTTCTTT,CSVVALRVTEAFF
TRBV2,TRBJ1-5,-,13,many,TGTGCCAGCAGCGGCAGTAGCAATCAGCCCCAGCATTTT,CASSGSSNQPQHF
TRBV7-6,TRBJ1-6,-,17,-,TGTGCCATCAGCCCCATCGCGGGGTATAGGAATAATTCACCCCTCCACTTT,CAISPIAGYRNNSPLHF
TRBV19,TRBJ2-1,-,12,-,TGTGCCAGTAGTGAACGCGAGGATGAGCAGTTCTTC,CASSEREDEQFF
TRBV7-8,TRBJ1-6,-,13,few,TGTGCCAGCAGCTTGAGCTATGGTTCACCCCTCCACTTT,CASSLSYGSPLHF
TRBV7-8,TRBJ1-3,-,16,few,TGTGCCAGCAGCTTAAGGGGACTGAACTCTGGAAACACCATATATTTT,CASSLRGLNSGNTIYF
TRBV10-3,TRBJ1-5,TRBD1,15,-,TGTGCCAGCACTTCTCGGGACAGGGTTGATCAGCCCAAGCATTTT,CASTSRDRVDQPKHF
TRBV4-3,TRBJ1-6,TRBD1,15,-,TGCGCCAGCAGCCAAGACAGGGGGCGGGATTCACCCCTCCACTTT,CASSQDRGRDSPLHF
TRBV7-3,TRBJ1-1,TRBD1,14,many,TGTGCCAGCAGCCCGACAGGGAGGGGCACTGAAGCTTTCTTT,CASSPTGRGTEAFF
TRBV19,TRBJ1-5,-,14,many,TGTGCCAGTAGTATCGAGGTCCTAGGGCAGCCCCAGCATTTT,CASSIEVLGQPQHF
TRBV15,TRBJ1-5,-,15,-,TGTGCCACCAGCAGTGAAAGTACGGTCTATCAGCCCCAGCATTTT,CATSSESTVYQPQHF
TRBV10-3,TRBJ2-7,TRBD2,17,-,TGTGCCAGCAGTTACTCGAAGAATGGACTAGCGGCGTACGAGCAGTACTTC,CASSYSKNGLAAYEQYF
TRBV7-3,TRBJ2-7,TRBD2,14,-,TGTGCCAGCAGCTTTACCGGGACTAGCTCCGAGCAGTACTTC,CASSFTGTSSEQYF
TRBV6-5,TRBJ1-1,-,15,few,TGTGCCAGCAGTTACTCAAGGGACACGTACACTGAAGCTTTCTTT,CASSYSRDTYTEAFF
TRBV18,TRBJ2-2,-,16,once,TGTGCCAGCTCACCACCATCGGCAGGTTGGACCGGGGAGCTGTTTTTT,CASSPPSAGWTGELFF
TRBV7-8,TRBJ2-2,-,15,few,TGTGCCAGCAGCTTAGGCTCCGTCCCCCCCGGGGAGCTGTTTTTT,CASSLGSVPPGELFF